This is a list of T cell receptor beta chains from one sample in a study of blood T cells in healthy people across ages. TCRdb redid the calling of the 5' RACE reads with MiXCR, one entry per CDR3 protein. The table has 850,000 or so distinct CDR3 sequences, less than 35% seen once. The sequencing sample was made of blood. The receptor set was obtained from an elderly woman in good health. Each CDR3 is given with its conserved first and last residue. A D gene is named only where the DNA matches it firmly. Size tells how often a clone was seen (once, few, many) or the class of an expanded clone, and some rows leave it out.

J gene,D gene,V gene,clone size,CDR3 protein,CDR3 DNA
TRBJ2-7,TRBD1,TRBV30,few,CAWSDRTGEGNEQYF,TGTGCCTGGAGTGATCGGACAGGGGAGGGCAACGAGCAGTACTTC
TRBJ2-5,NA,TRBV5-1,NA,CASSLRADGETQYF,TGCGCCAGCAGCTTGAGGGCAGACGGAGAGACCCAGTACTTC
TRBJ2-3,TRBD2,TRBV10-3,few,CAISETAGAQYF,TGTGCCATCAGTGAGACGGCGGGAGCGCAGTATTTT
TRBJ1-4,NA,TRBV5-1,few,CASSLQGPESTNEKLFF,TGCGCCAGCAGCTTACAGGGCCCAGAGTCAACTAATGAAAAACTGTTTTTT
TRBJ1-2,NA,TRBV7-2,many,CASSVPGVNYGYTF,TGTGCCAGCAGCGTCCCGGGGGTGAACTATGGCTACACCTTC
TRBJ1-6,NA,TRBV20-1,few,CSARDRLQGYNSPLHF,TGCAGTGCTAGAGATAGATTGCAGGGCTATAATTCACCCCTCCACTTT
TRBJ2-1,NA,TRBV5-1,many,CASSFGQGRSIKYNEQFF,TGCGCCAGCAGCTTTGGGCAGGGGAGATCCATTAAATACAATGAGCAGTTCTTC
TRBJ2-1,NA,TRBV3-1,NA,CASSQLRSSYNEQFF,TGTGCCAGCAGCCAACTGAGAAGCTCCTACAATGAGCAGTTCTTC
TRBJ2-5,NA,TRBV5-1,many,CASKRAGSEETQYF,TGCGCCAGCAAGAGGGCAGGGAGTGAAGAGACCCAGTACTTC
TRBJ1-5,NA,TRBV12-3/TRBV12-4,few,CASSPGMYDQPQHF,TGTGCCAGCAGCCCAGGGATGTACGATCAGCCCCAGCATTTT
TRBJ2-7,NA,TRBV4-1,many,CASSQPPAGFYEQYF,TGCGCCAGCAGCCAGCCGCCGGCAGGGTTCTACGAGCAGTACTTC
TRBJ1-6,TRBD1,TRBV5-6,few,CASSLTGGAGGSPLHF,TGTGCCAGCAGCTTAACAGGGGGCGCAGGGGGCTCACCCCTCCACTTT
TRBJ2-1,TRBD2,TRBV6-2/TRBV6-3,many,CASSRGVAGADNEQFF,TGTGCCAGCAGTCGCGGAGTAGCGGGGGCGGACAATGAGCAGTTCTTC
TRBJ2-1,NA,TRBV13,few,CASSSRQEQFF,TGTGCCAGCAGCTCAAGACAGGAGCAGTTCTTC
TRBJ1-1,NA,TRBV5-5,many,CASSLITKGTEAFF,TGTGCCAGCAGCTTGATCACTAAGGGCACTGAAGCTTTCTTT
TRBJ1-1,NA,TRBV5-1,few,CASSLEVARRAFF,TGCGCCAGCAGCTTGGAGGTGGCCCGCAGGGCTTTCTTT
TRBJ2-1,TRBD1,TRBV4-3,many,CASSQDTYPGTGFGEQFF,TGCGCCAGCAGCCAAGATACCTACCCCGGGACAGGGTTCGGTGAGCAGTTCTTC
TRBJ2-2,NA,TRBV12-3/TRBV12-4,NA,CASSLLGGTGELFF,TGTGCCAGCAGTTTATTGGGTGGCACCGGGGAGCTGTTTTTT
TRBJ2-4,NA,TRBV7-9,many,CASSRTITGAKNIQYF,TGTGCCAGCAGCCGCACCATCACCGGGGCCAAAAACATTCAGTACTTC
TRBJ2-3,TRBD1,TRBV16,NA,CASTLLPGQGNSATQYF,TGTGCCAGCACCTTACTCCCGGGACAGGGAAATTCCGCTACGCAGTATTTT
TRBJ1-1,NA,TRBV4-3,many,CASSTQRGTEAFF,TGCGCCAGCAGCACGCAGCGGGGCACTGAAGCTTTCTTT
TRBJ1-2,NA,TRBV12-3/TRBV12-4,NA,CAGSLAEAGGYTF,TGTGCCGGCAGTTTGGCGGAGGCGGGTGGCTACACCTTC
TRBJ2-5,NA,TRBV27,NA,CASTSHTGPETNEQYF,TGTGCCAGCACCTCTCATACCGGGCCCGAGACCAATGAGCAGTACTTC
TRBJ1-1,TRBD1,TRBV6-1,NA,CASSGQYSLLTEAFF,TGTGCCAGCTCGGGACAGTACTCACTCCTCACTGAAGCTTTCTTT
TRBJ2-3,NA,TRBV7-9,many,CASSPGRGTDTQYF,TGTGCCAGCAGCCCAGGACGTGGCACAGATACGCAGTATTTT
TRBJ2-5,NA,TRBV5-5,NA,CASSFVTGSRQETQYF,TGTGCCAGCAGCTTTGTTACAGGGTCTCGTCAAGAGACCCAGTACTTC
TRBJ1-2,NA,TRBV12-3/TRBV12-4,once,CASSLGTVRGFYGYTF,TGTGCCAGCAGTTTAGGGACGGTTAGGGGATTCTATGGCTACACCTTC
TRBJ1-1,NA,TRBV29-1,few,CSGSRLSTEAFF,TGCAGCGGCTCCCGGTTGAGCACTGAAGCTTTCTTT
TRBJ2-1,NA,TRBV5-1,many,CASSWTEQGSNEQFF,TGCGCCAGCAGCTGGACCGAACAGGGTAGCAATGAGCAGTTCTTC
TRBJ1-4,NA,TRBV18,few,CASSPRQERNEKLFF,TGTGCCAGCTCACCCAGACAGGAGAGAAATGAAAAACTGTTTTTT
TRBJ2-4,NA,TRBV6-6,NA,CASSYGANIQYF,TGTGCCAGCAGTTACGGGGCAAACATTCAGTACTTC
TRBJ2-5,TRBD1,TRBV2,many,CASNGFGQGGSQQYF,TGTGCCAGCAATGGTTTCGGACAGGGGGGTTCTCAGCAGTACTTC
TRBJ2-7,NA,TRBV20-1,many,CSARGAGYNEQYF,TGCAGTGCTAGAGGGGCAGGGTACAACGAGCAGTACTTC
TRBJ1-6,NA,TRBV4-3,many,CASSQDINSPLHF,TGCGCCAGCAGCCAAGATATTAATTCACCCCTCCACTTT
TRBJ2-3,TRBD1,TRBV6-6,NA,CASKDRGREVGTDTQYF,TGTGCCAGCAAAGACAGGGGGCGCGAAGTCGGCACAGATACGCAGTATTTT
TRBJ2-1,TRBD1,TRBV7-2,many,CASSYRTGKVYNEQFF,TGTGCCAGCAGCTACCGGACAGGGAAGGTTTACAATGAGCAGTTCTTC
TRBJ2-1,NA,TRBV20-1,many,CSASGEVNEQFF,TGCAGTGCTAGCGGGGAAGTCAATGAGCAGTTCTTC
TRBJ1-5,NA,TRBV11-3,NA,CASSLDGFGAQHF,TGTGCCAGCAGCTTAGATGGGTTTGGGGCCCAGCATTTT
TRBJ2-7,TRBD2,TRBV12-3/TRBV12-4,NA,CASSFSGSGYEQYF,TGTGCCAGCAGCTTTAGCGGGAGTGGCTACGAGCAGTACTTC
TRBJ1-5,NA,TRBV20-1,few,CSSLRQAASSNQPQHF,TGCAGTTCCTTAAGACAGGCAGCATCTAGCAATCAGCCCCAGCATTTT
TRBJ2-1,TRBD2,TRBV6-2/TRBV6-3,many,CASSYSRASGGATNNEQFF,TGTGCCAGCAGTTACTCCCGGGCTAGCGGGGGGGCCACCAACAATGAGCAGTTCTTC
TRBJ2-5,TRBD2,TRBV15,many,CATSRPSGGFQETQYF,TGTGCCACCAGCAGACCCAGCGGGGGGTTCCAAGAGACCCAGTACTTC